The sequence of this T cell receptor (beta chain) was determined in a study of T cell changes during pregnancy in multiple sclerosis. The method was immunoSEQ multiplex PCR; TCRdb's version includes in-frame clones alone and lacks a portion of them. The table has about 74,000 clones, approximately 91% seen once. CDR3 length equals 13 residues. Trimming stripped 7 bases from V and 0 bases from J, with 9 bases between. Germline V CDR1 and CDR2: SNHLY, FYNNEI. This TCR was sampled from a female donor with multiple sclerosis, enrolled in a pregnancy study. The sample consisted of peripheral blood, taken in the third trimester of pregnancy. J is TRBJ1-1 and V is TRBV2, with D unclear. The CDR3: CASNKMMNTEAFF. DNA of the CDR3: TGTGCCAGCAACAAGATGATGAACACTGAAGCTTTCTTT.